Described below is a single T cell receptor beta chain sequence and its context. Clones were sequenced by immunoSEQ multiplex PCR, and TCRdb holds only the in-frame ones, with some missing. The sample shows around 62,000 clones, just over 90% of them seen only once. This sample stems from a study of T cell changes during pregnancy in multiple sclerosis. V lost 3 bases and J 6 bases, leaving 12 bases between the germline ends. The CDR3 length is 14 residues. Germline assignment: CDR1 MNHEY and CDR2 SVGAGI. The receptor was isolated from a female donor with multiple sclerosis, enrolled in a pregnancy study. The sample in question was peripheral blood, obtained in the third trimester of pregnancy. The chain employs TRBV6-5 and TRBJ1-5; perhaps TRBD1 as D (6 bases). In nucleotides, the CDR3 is TGTGCCAGCAGTTATGGCCAGGGGTTTCAGCCCCAGCATTTT. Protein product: CASSYGQGFQPQHF.